The table lists the clone carrying this T cell receptor beta chain with a few counts. Antigen unknown. All of the isolated RNA was reverse transcribed, so expressed TCRB transcripts were sequenced. Repertoires were generated with immunoSEQ multiplex PCR, while TCRdb's copy carries only in-frame clones and drops some. In the table there are about 320,000 clones, 14% of which are singletons. The record originates from a study of beta chain features in type 1 diabetes. Study-level points and caveats: Here, the possible influence of HLA type (on TCRB rearrangement) remained unresolved. Cells with high TCR expression could be over-represented by cDNA sequencing. Junctions at VDJ sites from type 1 diabetes patients had fewer insertions and more deletions.

A single heparinised draw of roughly 100 mL on average was taken per donor. Trimming cost V 5 bases and J 3 bases; bases outside gene matches: 3. The germline V gene has CDR1 LNHDA and CDR2 SQIVND (reference sequence). CDR3 length equals 13 residues. The TCR originated in a young man in good health. The V call is TRBV19, the J call TRBJ1-1; 7 nucleotides match TRBD1. Input material: central memory CD4+ T cells from blood. CDR3 loop: CASSSDRDTEAFF. The CDR3 DNA sequence: TGTGCCAGTAGTTCTGACAGGGACACTGAAGCTTTCTTT.